The sequence of this T cell receptor beta chain was determined in a study of control samples from healthy donors and cancer patients. Germline values: CDR1 MNHEY, CDR2 SMNVEV (reference sequence). This CDR3 is 17 amino acids long. With 5 bases clipped from V and 5 bases from J, the junction kept 15 bases outside the gene matches. Produced via immunoSEQ multiplex PCR; TCRdb's table is partial and in-frame only. The table has about 130,000 clones, approximately 90% seen once. The sample was blood. The clonotype comes from a middle-aged man in good health. This sequence joins TRBV27 and TRBJ2-7, with 10 bases that match TRBD2. The DNA of the CDR3 is TGTGCCAGCAGTCAACAAAACCTAGCGGGGGTTGGAAACGAGCAGTACTTC. Protein sequence: CASSQQNLAGVGNEQYF.